The clone carrying this T cell receptor beta chain qualifies as medium-sized. Its antigen is unknown. Previously described methods with listed TCR primers produced the bulk TCR libraries. TCRdb analysed the PCR reads with MiXCR anew, one entry per CDR3 protein. The sample carries about 9,700 distinct CDR3 sequences, around a fifth recorded once. The sample belongs to a study of molecular identifiers for immune sequencing clone quantification. Sorted inputs of about 19,000 to 1,100,000 cells, with 10%, 30% or 50% RNA, yielded naive CD8 libraries. Germline loops: CDR1 MNHNS, CDR2 SASEGT. V was pared by 3 bases and J by 6 bases, with 10 bases between. This CDR3 has 13 amino acids. Study outcomes and limitations: Highly expanded clone sizes could end up underestimated if a barcode were shared by identical TCR molecules.

This TCR derives from a human donor in good health. Some libraries in this study had Jurkat cell RNA spiked in. Sequencing input: naive CD8+ T cells from blood, with Jurkat cell RNA spiked in. Subset defined: FACS-sorted CD8+CD4-CCR7+CD45RA+ naive T cells. This sequence joins TRBV6-1 and TRBJ2-3, with D uncertain. The CDR3 loop is CASSDWGPDTQYF. CDR3 nucleotide sequence: TGTGCCAGCAGTGATTGGGGTCCCGATACGCAGTATTTT.